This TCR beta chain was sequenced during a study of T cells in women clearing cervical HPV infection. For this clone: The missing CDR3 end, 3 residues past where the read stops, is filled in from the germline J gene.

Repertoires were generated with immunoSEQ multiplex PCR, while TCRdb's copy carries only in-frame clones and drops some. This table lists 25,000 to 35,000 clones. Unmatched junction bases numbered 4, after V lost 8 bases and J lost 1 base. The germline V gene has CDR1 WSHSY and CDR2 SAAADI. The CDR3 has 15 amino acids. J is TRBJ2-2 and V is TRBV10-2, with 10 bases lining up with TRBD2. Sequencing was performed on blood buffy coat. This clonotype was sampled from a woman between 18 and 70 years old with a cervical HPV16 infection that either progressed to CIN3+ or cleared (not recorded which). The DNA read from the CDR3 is TGCGCCAGCCGGTCTAGCGGGGGGAACACCGGGGAG. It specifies CASRSSGGNTGE. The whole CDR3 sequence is CASRSSGGNTGELFF.